The TCR beta chain under discussion was sequenced for a study of T-cell reconstitution after alpha-beta-depleted transplantation in children. The library targeted TCRbeta and was prepared with unique molecular identifiers. Each CDR3 protein is one row after TCRdb ran MiXCR on the PCR reads. This repertoire shows some 830,000 distinct CDR3 sequences, 15% to 20% found once; its top ten account for approximately 5%. The source of this sequence is a male patient aged 10 to 17 who had a stem cell transplant for acute lymphoblastic leukemia, so the T cells may come from the graft donor. Sequenced material: PBMCs, mostly from graft donor cells, taken 360 days after TCRalphabeta/CD19-depleted stem cell transplant.

The CDR3: CASSAYTSMNTEAFF. The CDR3 DNA reads as TGTGCCAGCAGTGCGTACACCTCGATGAACACTGAAGCTTTCTTT. This chain connects TRBV6-1 to TRBJ1-1; D not resolved. This CDR3 spans 15 amino acids. V lost 4 bases to trimming and J lost 0 bases, with 12 bases between them. The germline CDR1 and CDR2 sequences are MNHNS and SASEGT.